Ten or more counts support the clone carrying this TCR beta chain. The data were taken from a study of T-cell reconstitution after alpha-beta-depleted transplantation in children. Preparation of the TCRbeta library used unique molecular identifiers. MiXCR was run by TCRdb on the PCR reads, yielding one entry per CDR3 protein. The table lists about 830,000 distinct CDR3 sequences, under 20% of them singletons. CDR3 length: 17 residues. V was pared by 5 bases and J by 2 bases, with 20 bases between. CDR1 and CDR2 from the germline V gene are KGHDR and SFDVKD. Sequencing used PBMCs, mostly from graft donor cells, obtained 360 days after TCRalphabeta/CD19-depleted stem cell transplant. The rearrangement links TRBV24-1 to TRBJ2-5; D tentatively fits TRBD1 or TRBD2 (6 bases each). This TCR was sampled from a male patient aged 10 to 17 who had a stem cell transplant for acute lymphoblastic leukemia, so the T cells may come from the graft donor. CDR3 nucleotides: TGTGCCACCAGTGCTAGGGGGACTTCACACGGACAAGAGACCCAGTACTTC. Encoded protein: CATSARGTSHGQETQYF.